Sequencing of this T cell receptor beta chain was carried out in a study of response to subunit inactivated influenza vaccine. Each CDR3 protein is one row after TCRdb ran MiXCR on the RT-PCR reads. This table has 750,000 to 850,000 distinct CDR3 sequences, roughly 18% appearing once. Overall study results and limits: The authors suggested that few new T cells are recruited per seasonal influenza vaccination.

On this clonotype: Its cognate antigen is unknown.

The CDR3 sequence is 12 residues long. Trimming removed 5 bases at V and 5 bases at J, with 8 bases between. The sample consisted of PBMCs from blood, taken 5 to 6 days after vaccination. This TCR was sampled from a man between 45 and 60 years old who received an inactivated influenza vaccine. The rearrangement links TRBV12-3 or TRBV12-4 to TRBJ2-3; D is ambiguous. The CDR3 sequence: CASSTKGDTQYF. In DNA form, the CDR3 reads TGTGCCAGCAGTACCAAAGGAGATACGCAGTATTTT.